This T cell receptor beta chain was retrieved from a study of T-cell reconstitution after alpha-beta-depleted transplantation in children. Study findings and constraints: Where some patients showed high TCRbeta diversity at day 60, it came from recipient T cells and thymic progenitors that had survived. When one year had passed after transplant, most T-cell counts and diversity came from newly produced T cells. Several hundred graft clones that had expanded were reportedly the source of alpha-beta T cells about two months after transplant.

A single count supports this clonotype. Antigen: not known. V was trimmed by 4 bases and J by 5 bases, leaving 13 bases between them. The CDR3 extends over 14 amino acids. Germline assignment: CDR1 SNHLY and CDR2 FYNNEI. This sample's TCRbeta library carried unique molecular identifier barcodes. TCRdb re-analysed the PCR reads in MiXCR, keeping a single row per CDR3 protein. This repertoire shows around 800,000 distinct CDR3 sequences, less than 20% found once; its top ten account for roughly 5%. The sequencing here drew on PBMCs, mostly from graft donor cells, taken 360 days after TCRalphabeta/CD19-depleted stem cell transplant. This TCR was sampled from a male patient between 5 and 17 years old who had a stem cell transplant for acute lymphoblastic leukemia, so the T cells may come from the graft donor. The chain combines TRBV2 with TRBJ2-3; D perhaps matches TRBD2 (5 bases). CDR3 coding DNA: TGTGCCAGCAGTGGGTGGACTCGCGGAGATACGCAGTATTTT. Its translation is CASSGWTRGDTQYF.